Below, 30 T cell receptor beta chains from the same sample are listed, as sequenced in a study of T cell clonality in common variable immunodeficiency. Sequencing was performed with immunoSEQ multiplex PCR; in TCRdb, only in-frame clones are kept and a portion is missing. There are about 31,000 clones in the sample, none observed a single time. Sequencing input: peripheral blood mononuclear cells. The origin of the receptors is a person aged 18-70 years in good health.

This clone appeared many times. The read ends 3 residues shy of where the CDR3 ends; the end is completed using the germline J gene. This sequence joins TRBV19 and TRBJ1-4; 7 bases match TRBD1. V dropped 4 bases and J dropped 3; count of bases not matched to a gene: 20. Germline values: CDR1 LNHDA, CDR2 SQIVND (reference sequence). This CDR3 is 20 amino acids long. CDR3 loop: CASSKARDSPRVQANEKLFF. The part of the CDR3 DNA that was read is TGTGCCAGTAGTAAGGCCCGGGACAGCCCCCGGGTGCAAGCTAATGAAAAA.

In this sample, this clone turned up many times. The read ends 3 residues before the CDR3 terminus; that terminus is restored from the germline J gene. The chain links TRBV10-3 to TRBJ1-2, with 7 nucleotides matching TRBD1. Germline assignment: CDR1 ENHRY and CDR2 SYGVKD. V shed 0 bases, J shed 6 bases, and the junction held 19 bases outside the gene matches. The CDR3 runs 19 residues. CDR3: CAISESNGLTAGGMNGYTF. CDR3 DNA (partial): TGTGCCATCAGTGAGTCGAACGGACTAACGGCAGGGGGAATGAATGGC.

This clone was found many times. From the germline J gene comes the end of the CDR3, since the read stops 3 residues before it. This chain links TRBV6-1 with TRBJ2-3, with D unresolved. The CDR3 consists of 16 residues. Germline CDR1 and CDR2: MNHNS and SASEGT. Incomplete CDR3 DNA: TGTGCCAGCAGTGAAGGTCGAAAACGGATTCTAGAGCCG. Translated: CASSEGRKRILEP. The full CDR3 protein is CASSEGRKRILEPQYF.

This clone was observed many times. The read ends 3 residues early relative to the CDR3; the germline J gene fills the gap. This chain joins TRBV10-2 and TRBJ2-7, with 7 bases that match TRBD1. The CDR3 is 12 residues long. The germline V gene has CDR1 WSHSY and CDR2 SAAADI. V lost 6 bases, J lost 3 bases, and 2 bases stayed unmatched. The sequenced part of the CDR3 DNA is TGCGCCAGCAGCGACAGGGTCTACGAG. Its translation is CASSDRVYE. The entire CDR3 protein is CASSDRVYEQYF.

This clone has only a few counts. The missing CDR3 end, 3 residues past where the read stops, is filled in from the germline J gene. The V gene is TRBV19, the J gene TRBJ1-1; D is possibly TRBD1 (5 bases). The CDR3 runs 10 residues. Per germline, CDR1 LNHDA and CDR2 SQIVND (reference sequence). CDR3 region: CASTSGGAFF. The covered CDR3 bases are TGTGCCAGCACAAGCGGGGGA. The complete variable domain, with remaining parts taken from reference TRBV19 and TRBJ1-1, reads DGGITQSPKYLFRKEGQNVTLSCEQNLNHDAMYWYRQDPGQGLRLIYYSQIVNDFQKGDIAEGYSVSREKKESFPLTVTSAQKNPTAFYLCASTSGGAFFGQGTRLTVV.

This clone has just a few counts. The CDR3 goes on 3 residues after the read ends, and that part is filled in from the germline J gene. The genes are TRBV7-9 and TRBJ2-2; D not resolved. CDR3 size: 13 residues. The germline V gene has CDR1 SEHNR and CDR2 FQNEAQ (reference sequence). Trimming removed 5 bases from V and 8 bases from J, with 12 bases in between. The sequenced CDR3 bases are TGTGCCAGCAGCCCCGAAGGTGTAGGGGAG. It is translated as CASSPEGVGE. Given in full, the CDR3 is CASSPEGVGELFF. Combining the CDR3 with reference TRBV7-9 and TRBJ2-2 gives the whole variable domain DTGVSQNPRHKITKRGQNVTFRCDPISEHNRLYWYRQTLGQGPEFLTYFQNEAQLEKSRLLSDRFSAERPKGSFSTLEIQRTEQGDSAMYLCASSPEGVGELFFGEGSRLTVL.

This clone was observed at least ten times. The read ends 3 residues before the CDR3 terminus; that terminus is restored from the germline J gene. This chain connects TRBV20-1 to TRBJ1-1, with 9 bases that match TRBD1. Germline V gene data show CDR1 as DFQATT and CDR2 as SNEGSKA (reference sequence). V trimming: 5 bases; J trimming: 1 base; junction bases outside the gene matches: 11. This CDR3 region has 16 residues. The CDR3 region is CSASPGTGLGNTEAFF. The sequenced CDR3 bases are TGCAGTGCTTCCCCCGGGACAGGGTTGGGGAACACTGAA.

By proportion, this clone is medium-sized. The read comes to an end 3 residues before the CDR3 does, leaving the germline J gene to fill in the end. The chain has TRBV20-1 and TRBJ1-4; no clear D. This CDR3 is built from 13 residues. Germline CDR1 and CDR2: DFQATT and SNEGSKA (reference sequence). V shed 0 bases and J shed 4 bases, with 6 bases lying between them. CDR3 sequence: CSAREGLNEKLFF. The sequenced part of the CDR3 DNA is TGCAGTGCTAGAGAAGGTCTTAATGAAAAA.

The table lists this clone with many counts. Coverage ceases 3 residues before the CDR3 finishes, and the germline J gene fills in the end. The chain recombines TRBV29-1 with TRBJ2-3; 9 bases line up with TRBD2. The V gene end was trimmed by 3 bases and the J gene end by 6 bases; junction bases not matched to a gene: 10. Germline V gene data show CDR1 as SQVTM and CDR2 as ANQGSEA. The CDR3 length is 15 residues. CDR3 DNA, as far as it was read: TGCAGCGTTGAGGTCGGCGGGGGGGCCACCGATACG. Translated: CSVEVGGGATDT. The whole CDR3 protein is CSVEVGGGATDTQYF.

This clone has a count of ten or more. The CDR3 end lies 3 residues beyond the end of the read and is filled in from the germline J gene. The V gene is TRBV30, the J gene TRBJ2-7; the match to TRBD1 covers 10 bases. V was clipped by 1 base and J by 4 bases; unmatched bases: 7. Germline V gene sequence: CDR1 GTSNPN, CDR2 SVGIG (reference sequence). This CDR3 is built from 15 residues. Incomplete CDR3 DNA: TGTGCCTGGAGTGACGGGACAGGGGTGGTGTACGAG. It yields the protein CAWSDGTGVVYE. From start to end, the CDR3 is CAWSDGTGVVYEQYF.

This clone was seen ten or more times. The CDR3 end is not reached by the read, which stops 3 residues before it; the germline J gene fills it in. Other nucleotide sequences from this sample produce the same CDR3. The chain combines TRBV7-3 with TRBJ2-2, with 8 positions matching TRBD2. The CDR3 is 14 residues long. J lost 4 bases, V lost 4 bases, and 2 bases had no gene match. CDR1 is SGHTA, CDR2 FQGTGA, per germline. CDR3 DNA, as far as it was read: TGTGCCAGCAGCTCGGGGGGGGCCACCGGGGAG. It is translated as CASSSGGATGE. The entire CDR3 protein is CASSSGGATGELFF.

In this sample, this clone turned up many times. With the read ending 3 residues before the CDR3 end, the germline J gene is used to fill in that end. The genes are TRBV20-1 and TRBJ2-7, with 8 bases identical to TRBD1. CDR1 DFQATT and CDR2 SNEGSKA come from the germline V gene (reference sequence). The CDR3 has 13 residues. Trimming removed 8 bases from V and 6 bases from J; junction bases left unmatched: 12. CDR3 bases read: TGCAGTTGCCAGCCCCCAGGGGGCCGCGAG. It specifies CSCQPPGGRE. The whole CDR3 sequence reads CSCQPPGGREQYF.

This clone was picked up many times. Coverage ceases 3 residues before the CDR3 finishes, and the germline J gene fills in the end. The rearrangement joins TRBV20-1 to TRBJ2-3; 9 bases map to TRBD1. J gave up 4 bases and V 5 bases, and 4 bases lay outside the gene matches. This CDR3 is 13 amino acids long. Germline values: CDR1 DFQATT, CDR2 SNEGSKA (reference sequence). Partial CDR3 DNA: TGCAGTGCTCCGACAGGGGGATCAGATACG. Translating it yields CSAPTGGSDT. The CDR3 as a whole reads CSAPTGGSDTQYF.

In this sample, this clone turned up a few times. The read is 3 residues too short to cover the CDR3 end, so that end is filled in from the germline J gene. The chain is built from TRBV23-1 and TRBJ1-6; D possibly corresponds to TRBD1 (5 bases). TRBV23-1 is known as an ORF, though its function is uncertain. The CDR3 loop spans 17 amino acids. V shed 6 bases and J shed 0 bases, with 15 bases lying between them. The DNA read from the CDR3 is TGCGCCAGCAGGGAGGGGAGCTCGAGCTCCTATAATTCACCC. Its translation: CASREGSSSSYNSP. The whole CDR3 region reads CASREGSSSSYNSPLHF.

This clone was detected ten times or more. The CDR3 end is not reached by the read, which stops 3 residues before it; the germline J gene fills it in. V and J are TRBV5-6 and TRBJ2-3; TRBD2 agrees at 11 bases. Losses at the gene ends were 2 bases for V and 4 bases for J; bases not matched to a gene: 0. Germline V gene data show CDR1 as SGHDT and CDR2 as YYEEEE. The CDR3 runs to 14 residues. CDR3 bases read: TGTGCCAGCAGCTTTAGCGGGGGGGCAGATACG. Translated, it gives CASSFSGGADT. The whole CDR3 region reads CASSFSGGADTQYF.

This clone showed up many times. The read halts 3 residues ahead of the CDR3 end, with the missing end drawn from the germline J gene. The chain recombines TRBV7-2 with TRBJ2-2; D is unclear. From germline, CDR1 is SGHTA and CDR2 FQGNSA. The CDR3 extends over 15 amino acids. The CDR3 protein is CASSPEIATNEKLFF. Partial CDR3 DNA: TGTGCCAGCAGCCCCGAGATTGCAACTAATGAAAAG.

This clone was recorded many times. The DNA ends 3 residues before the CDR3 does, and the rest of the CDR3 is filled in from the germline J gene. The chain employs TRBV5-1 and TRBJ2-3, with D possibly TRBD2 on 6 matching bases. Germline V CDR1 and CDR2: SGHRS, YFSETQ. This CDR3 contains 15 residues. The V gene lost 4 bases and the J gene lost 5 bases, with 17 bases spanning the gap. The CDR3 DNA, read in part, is TGCGCCAGCAGCCCGGGAGCGGTGAGCGGAGATACG. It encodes CASSPGAVSGDT. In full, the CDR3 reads CASSPGAVSGDTQYF.

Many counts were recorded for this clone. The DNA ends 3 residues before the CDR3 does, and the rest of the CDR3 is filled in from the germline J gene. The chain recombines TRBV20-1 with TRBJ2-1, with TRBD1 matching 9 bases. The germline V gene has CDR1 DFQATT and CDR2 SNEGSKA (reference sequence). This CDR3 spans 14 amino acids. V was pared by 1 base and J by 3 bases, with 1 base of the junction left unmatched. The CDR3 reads CSARGDRDYNEQFF. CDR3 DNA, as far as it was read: TGCAGTGCTAGAGGGGACAGGGACTACAATGAG.

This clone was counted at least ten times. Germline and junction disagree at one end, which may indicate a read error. This CDR3 is CASSQAGVGKLFF. The part of the CDR3 DNA that was read is TGCGCCAGCAGCCAAGCAGGGGTCGGAAAA. The genes are TRBV4-2 and TRBJ1-4; D may be TRBD1 (6 bases). Read sequence stops 3 residues before the CDR3 end, and the germline J gene provides the missing end. Germline-derived CDR1 and CDR2 are LGHNA and YNFKEQ. The CDR3 runs to 13 residues.

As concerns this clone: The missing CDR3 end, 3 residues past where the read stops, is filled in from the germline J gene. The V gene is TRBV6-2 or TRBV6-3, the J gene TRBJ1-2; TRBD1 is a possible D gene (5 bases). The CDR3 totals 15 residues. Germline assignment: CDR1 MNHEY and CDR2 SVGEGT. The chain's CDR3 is CASRHGRGSTDTYTF. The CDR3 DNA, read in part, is TGTGCCAGTCGCCACGGGAGGGGTAGCACAGATACC.

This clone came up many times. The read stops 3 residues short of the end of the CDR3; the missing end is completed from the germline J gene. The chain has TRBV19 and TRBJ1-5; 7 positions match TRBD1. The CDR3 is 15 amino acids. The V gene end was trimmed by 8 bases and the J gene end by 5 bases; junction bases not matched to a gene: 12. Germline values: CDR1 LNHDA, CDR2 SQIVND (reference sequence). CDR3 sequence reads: CASLSPGQTHQPQHF. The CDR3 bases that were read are TGTGCCAGTTTATCCCCGGGACAGACCCATCAGCCC.

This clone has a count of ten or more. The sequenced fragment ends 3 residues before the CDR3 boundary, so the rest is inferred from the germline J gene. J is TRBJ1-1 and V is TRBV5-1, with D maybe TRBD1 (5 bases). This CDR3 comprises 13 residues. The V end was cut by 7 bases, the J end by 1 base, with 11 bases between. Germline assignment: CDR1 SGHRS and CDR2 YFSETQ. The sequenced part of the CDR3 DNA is TGCGCCAGCGCCCCGGGGGAGAACACTGAA. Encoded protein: CASAPGENTE. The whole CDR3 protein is CASAPGENTEAFF.

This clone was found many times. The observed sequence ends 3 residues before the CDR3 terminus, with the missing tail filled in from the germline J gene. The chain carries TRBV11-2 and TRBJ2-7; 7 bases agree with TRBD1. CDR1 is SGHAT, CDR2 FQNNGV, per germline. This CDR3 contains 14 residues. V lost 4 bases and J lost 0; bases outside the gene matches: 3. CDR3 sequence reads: CASSWGTASYEQYF. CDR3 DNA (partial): TGTGCCAGCAGCTGGGGGACAGCCTCCTACGAG.

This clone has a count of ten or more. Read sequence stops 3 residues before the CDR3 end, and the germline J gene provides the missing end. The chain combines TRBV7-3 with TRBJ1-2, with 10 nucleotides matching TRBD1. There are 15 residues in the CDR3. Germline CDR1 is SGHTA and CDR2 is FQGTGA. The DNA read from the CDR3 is TGTGCCAGCAGCTTAAATGGCGGGACAGGGGTCGGC. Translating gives CASSLNGGTGVG. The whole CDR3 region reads CASSLNGGTGVGYTF.

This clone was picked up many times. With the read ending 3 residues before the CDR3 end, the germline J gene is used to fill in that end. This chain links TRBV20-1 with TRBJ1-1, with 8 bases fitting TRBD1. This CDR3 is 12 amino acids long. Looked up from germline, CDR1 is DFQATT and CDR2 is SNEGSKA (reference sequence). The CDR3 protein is CSARGGTGEAFF. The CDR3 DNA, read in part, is TGCAGTGCTAGGGGGGGGACAGGCGAA.

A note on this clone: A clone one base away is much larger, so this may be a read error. CDR3 loop: CASSLRGTSGQPQYF. CDR3 bases read: TGTGCCAGCAGCTTGCGGGGTACGTCGGGACAGCCG. The rearrangement uses TRBV5-5 and TRBJ2-3, with 7 bases aligning to TRBD1. Read sequence stops 3 residues before the CDR3 end, and the germline J gene provides the missing end. Germline V lookup: CDR1 SGHKS, CDR2 YYEKEE (reference sequence). The CDR3 sequence is 15 residues long.

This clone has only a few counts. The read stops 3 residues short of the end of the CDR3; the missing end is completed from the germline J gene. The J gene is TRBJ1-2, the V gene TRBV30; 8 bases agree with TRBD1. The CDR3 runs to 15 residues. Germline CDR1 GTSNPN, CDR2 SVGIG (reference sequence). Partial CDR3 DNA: TGTGCCTGGAGTGTAGGACAGGGCCTTTCCTACGAC. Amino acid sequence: CAWSVGQGLSYD. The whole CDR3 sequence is CAWSVGQGLSYDYTF.

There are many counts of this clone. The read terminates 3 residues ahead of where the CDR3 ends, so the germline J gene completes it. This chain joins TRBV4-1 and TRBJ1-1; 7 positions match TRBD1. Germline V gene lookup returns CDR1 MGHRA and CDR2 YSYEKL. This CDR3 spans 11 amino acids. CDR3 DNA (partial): TGCGCCAGCAGACGGGACAGCGAA. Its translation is CASRRDSE. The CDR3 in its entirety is CASRRDSEAFF.

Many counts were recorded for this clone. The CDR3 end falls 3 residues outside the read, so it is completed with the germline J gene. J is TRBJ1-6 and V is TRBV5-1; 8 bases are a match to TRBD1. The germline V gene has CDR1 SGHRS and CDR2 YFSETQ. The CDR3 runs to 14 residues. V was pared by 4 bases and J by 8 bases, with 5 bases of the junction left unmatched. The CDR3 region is CASSVDRGYSPLHF. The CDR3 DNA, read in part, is TGCGCCAGCAGCGTTGACAGGGGTTATTCACCC.

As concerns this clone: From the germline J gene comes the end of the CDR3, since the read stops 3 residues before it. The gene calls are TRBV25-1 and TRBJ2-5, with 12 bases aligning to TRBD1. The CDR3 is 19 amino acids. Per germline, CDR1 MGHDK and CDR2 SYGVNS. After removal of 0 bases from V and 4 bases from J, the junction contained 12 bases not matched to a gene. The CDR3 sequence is CASSEYIISGQGAGETQYF. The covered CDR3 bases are TGTGCCAGCAGTGAATATATTATCTCGGGACAGGGGGCGGGAGAGACC.